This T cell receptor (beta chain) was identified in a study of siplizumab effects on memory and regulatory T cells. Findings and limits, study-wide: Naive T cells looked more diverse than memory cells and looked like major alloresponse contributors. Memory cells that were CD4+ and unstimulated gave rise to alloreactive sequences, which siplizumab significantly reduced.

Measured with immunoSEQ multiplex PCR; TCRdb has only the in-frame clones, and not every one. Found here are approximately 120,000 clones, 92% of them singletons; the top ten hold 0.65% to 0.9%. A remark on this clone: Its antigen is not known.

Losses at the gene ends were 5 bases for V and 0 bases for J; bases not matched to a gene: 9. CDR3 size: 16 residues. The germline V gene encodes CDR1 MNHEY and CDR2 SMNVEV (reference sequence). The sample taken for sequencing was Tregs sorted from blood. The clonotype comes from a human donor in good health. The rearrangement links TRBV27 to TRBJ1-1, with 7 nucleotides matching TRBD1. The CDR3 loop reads CASSIHRGLLNTEAFF. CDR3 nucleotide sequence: TGTGCCAGCAGTATCCACAGGGGACTCCTGAACACTGAAGCTTTCTTT.